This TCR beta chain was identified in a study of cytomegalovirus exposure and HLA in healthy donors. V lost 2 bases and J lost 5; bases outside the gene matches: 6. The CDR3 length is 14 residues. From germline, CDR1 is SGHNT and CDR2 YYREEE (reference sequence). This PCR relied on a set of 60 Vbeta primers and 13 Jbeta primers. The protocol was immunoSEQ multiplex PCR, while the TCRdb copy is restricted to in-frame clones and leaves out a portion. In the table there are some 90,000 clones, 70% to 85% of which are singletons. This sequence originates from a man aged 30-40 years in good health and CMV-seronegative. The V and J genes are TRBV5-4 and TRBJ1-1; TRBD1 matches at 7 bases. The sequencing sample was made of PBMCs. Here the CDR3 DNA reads TGTGCCAGCAGCTTCATCAGGGGACAGACTGAAGCTTTCTTT. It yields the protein CASSFIRGQTEAFF.